Following are 13 T cell receptor beta chains from one sample sequenced in a study of T cell responses to AZD1222 COVID-19 vaccine. Libraries were prepared by immunoSEQ multiplex PCR; TCRdb keeps only in-frame clonotypes and omits some of them. The sample lists about 67,000 clones; around 80% were seen once. Here the sequenced sample was peripheral blood, taken on day 0 of AZD1222 vaccination. The receptors derive from an adult in good health.

This chain links TRBV18 with TRBJ1-5, with D perhaps matching TRBD1 (6 bases). V was pared by 4 bases and J by 0 bases, with 13 bases between. The CDR3 has 16 amino acids. Germline V gene sequence: CDR1 KGHSH, CDR2 LQKENI. As DNA, the CDR3 is TGTGCCAGCTCACTCGGACAGCCAGATAGCAATCAGCCCCAGCATTTT. The encoded protein is CASSLGQPDSNQPQHF.

This chain joins TRBV18 and TRBJ1-2; D is uncertain. The CDR3 spans 16 residues. Trimming removed 0 bases at V and 4 bases at J, with 15 bases between. The germline gives CDR1 KGHSH, CDR2 LQKENI. The DNA for the CDR3 is TGTGCCAGCTCACCACCGGTGGGAGGAGTGGTCTATGGCTACACCTTC. Amino acids: CASSPPVGGVVYGYTF.

The chain combines TRBV15 with TRBJ1-1; D gene uncertain. Trimming stripped 0 bases from V and 2 bases from J, with 7 bases between. The CDR3 is 14 amino acids. Germline V gene sequence: CDR1 LNHNV, CDR2 YYDKDF (reference sequence). For the CDR3, the DNA is TGTGCCACCAGCAGAGACAGAAGCAACACTGAAGCTTTCTTT. Translation gives CATSRDRSNTEAFF.

This sequence joins TRBV28 and TRBJ2-7; possibly TRBD1 for D (5 bases). Germline values: CDR1 MDHEN, CDR2 SYDVKM. The CDR3 has 13 amino acids. V shed 6 bases and J shed 3 bases, with 12 bases lying between them. CDR3 protein: CASRTGADYEQYF. The DNA of the CDR3 is TGTGCCAGCAGGACTGGGGCTGACTACGAGCAGTACTTC.

The chain links TRBV21-1 to TRBJ2-6. TRBV21-1 is given as a pseudogene. The CDR3 is 16 residues long. The CDR3 bases are TGTGCCAGCAGCAAAGTGCCGCACTCTGGGGCCAACGTCCTGACTTTC. Translation: CASSKVPHSGANVLTF.

V gene TRBV7-9 combines with J gene TRBJ2-7; D is perhaps TRBD1 (6 bases). V lost 4 bases and J 2 bases, leaving 12 bases between the germline ends. Looked up from germline, CDR1 is SEHNR and CDR2 is FQNEAQ (reference sequence). CDR3 length equals 14 residues. The CDR3 sequence: CASSSPKGAYEQYF. In DNA form, the CDR3 reads TGTGCCAGCAGCTCCCCCAAGGGGGCCTACGAGCAGTACTTC.

V gene TRBV19 combines with J gene TRBJ1-5; D gene unclear. This CDR3 has 16 amino acids. Trimming left V 6 bases short and J 1 base short, with 16 bases between. Per the germline V gene, CDR1 is LNHDA and CDR2 is SQIVND (reference sequence). The CDR3 DNA reads as TGTGCCAGTAGGACGTCAGACTGGCAGAGCAATCAGCCCCAGCATTTT. Residues: CASRTSDWQSNQPQHF. Complete variable domain (other parts from reference TRBV19 and TRBJ1-5): DGGITQSPKYLFRKEGQNVTLSCEQNLNHDAMYWYRQDPGQGLRLIYYSQIVNDFQKGDIAEGYSVSREKKESFPLTVTSAQKNPTAFYLCASRTSDWQSNQPQHFGDGTRLSIL.

The chain joins TRBV6-5 to TRBJ1-1; 8 nucleotides agree with TRBD1. The CDR3 contains 15 residues. CDR1 and CDR2 (germline): MNHEY, SVGAGI. J lost 1 base, V lost 0 bases, and 1 base had no gene match. DNA for the CDR3: TGTGCCAGCAGTTACTCTCAGGGGGCGAACACTGAAGCTTTCTTT. Protein sequence: CASSYSQGANTEAFF.

This clone has only one observation. This rearrangement joins TRBV23-1 to TRBJ1-2; D is perhaps TRBD1 (6 bases). Being an ORF, TRBV23-1 has a function that is uncertain. Trimming removed 1 base at V and 5 bases at J, with 20 bases between. The CDR3 contains 17 residues. The CDR3 nucleotides are TGCGCCAGCAGTCAATTATGTCAGGGGTTTAATAGGTATGGCTACACCTTC. Translating it yields CASSQLCQGFNRYGYTF.

The V call is TRBV7-3, the J call TRBJ2-7, with D possibly being TRBD1 or TRBD2 (5 bases each). Trimming pared 2 bases from V and 13 bases from J, leaving 18 bases between. The CDR3 sequence is 13 residues long. Germline V gene sequence: CDR1 SGHTA, CDR2 FQGTGA. CDR3 protein: CASSLVVGEARYF. In nucleotides, the CDR3 is TGTGCCAGCAGCTTAGTAGTGGGGGAAGCACGATACTTC.

V gene TRBV7-3 combines with J gene TRBJ2-7, with D perhaps TRBD2 (7 bases). V lost 2 bases and J 3 bases, leaving 14 bases between the germline ends. The CDR3 runs to 15 residues. Germline CDR1 is SGHTA and CDR2 is FQGTGA. This CDR3 reads CASSLGGAEVYEQYF. Written as DNA, the CDR3 is TGTGCCAGCAGCTTAGGGGGGGCCGAAGTCTACGAGCAGTACTTC.

V gene TRBV9 combines with J gene TRBJ1-4; D not resolved. Trimming stripped 0 bases from V and 7 bases from J, with 10 bases between. Germline lookup yields CDR1 SGDLS and CDR2 YYNGEE. The length of the CDR3 is 14 residues. CDR3 loop: CASSVGASGEKLFF. The DNA for the CDR3 is TGTGCCAGCAGCGTAGGGGCTAGTGGTGAAAAACTGTTTTTT.

This clone is a singleton in its sample. The chain employs TRBV20-1 and TRBJ2-2; D gene uncertain. Germline V CDR1 and CDR2: DFQATT, SNEGSKA (reference sequence). The CDR3 length is 14 residues. Trimming pared 3 bases from V and 2 bases from J, leaving 10 bases between. The CDR3 bases are TGCAGTGCTAGTTTAACAACTAACACCGGGGAGCTGTTTTTT. This encodes CSASLTTNTGELFF.